This T cell receptor (beta chain) emerged from a study of T cell repertoires in cytomegalovirus infection. Whole-study findings and limits: It was HLA-C-restricted CMV-specific TCR beta clonotypes that dominated the response ex vivo.

There are 18 residues in the CDR3. V shed 5 bases, J shed 0 bases, and the junction held 14 bases outside the gene matches. Per the germline V gene, CDR1 is SEHNR and CDR2 is FQNEAQ (reference sequence). Each CDR3 protein gets one entry after TCRdb re-called the reads with MiXCR. The table shows almost 90,000 distinct CDR3 sequences, with approximately 32% occurring only once. In regard to this clonotype: Its antigen is unknown.

This chain joins TRBV7-9 and TRBJ2-3; 7 bases are a match to TRBD2. The sequencing here drew on CD8+ T cells from cultured PBMCs, taken from culture after CMV antigen stimulation. The receptor's source is a human donor in good health (CMV status not recorded). Some clones in this sample may be carry-over from other donors' samples. The CDR3 DNA reads as TGTGCCAGCAGCCCCCCCGCGGGGGACTCCCGAAGCACAGATACGCAGTATTTT. It codes for CASSPPAGDSRSTDTQYF. Using reference TRBV7-9 and TRBJ2-3 for the parts outside the CDR3, the full variable domain is DTGVSQNPRHKITKRGQNVTFRCDPISEHNRLYWYRQTLGQGPEFLTYFQNEAQLEKSRLLSDRFSAERPKGSFSTLEIQRTEQGDSAMYLCASSPPAGDSRSTDTQYFGPGTRLTVL.